The 5 T cell receptor beta chains below were found in one sample sequenced in a study of blood T cell repertoires in COVID-19. The data were produced by immunoSEQ multiplex PCR, yet TCRdb's version contains in-frame clones alone and is incomplete. The sample lists 200,000 to 250,000 clones; around 86% were seen once. Sequencing used peripheral blood. All receptors come from a woman in her 70s with COVID-19, enrolled during active disease.

The CDR3 coding sequence is TGTGCCTGGAGTGTACAGCGGGAAGCGCAGTATTTT. It specifies CAWSVQREAQYF. This sequence joins TRBV30 and TRBJ2-3, with TRBD2 matching 7 bases. This CDR3 has 12 amino acids. Germline CDR1 GTSNPN, CDR2 SVGIG (reference sequence). The V segment lost 0 bases and the J segment 10 bases; nucleotides outside the gene matches: 4.

The chain links TRBV2 to TRBJ1-5; D is undetermined. V lost 4 bases and J lost 1, with 8 bases in between. Germline V gene lookup returns CDR1 SNHLY and CDR2 FYNNEI. This CDR3 comprises 14 residues. As DNA, the CDR3 is TGTGCCAGCAGTGTTCGACACAGCAATCAGCCCCAGCATTTT. Protein sequence: CASSVRHSNQPQHF.

The sample holds many counts of this clone. The chain joins TRBV9 to TRBJ2-7, with D possibly being TRBD1 (5 bases). CDR1 and CDR2 from the germline V gene are SGDLS and YYNGEE. Trimming took off 0 bases at V and 3 bases at J, with 13 bases between the two ends. The CDR3 loop spans 15 amino acids. The CDR3 nucleotides read TGTGCCAGCAGCGTAGCGGTGGGGCGGATCTACGAGCAGTACTTC. This codes for CASSVAVGRIYEQYF.

Here the CDR3 DNA reads TGTGCCTGGAGTGTAAATCGGGGGGCAGATCAGTACTTC. This translates into CAWSVNRGADQYF. This chain joins TRBV30 and TRBJ2-4; TRBD2 is a possible D gene (7 bases). The CDR3 runs to 13 residues. Deletions cut 0 bases from V and 12 bases from J, with 15 bases between. Germline lookup yields CDR1 GTSNPN and CDR2 SVGIG (reference sequence). The full variable domain, completed using reference TRBV30 and TRBJ2-4, is SQTIHQWPATLVQPVGSPLSLECTVEGTSNPNLYWYRQAAGRGLQLLFYSVGIGQISSEVPQNLSASRPQDRQFILSSKKLLLSDSGFYLCAWSVNRGADQYFGAGTRLSVL.

This chain joins TRBV6-5 and TRBJ1-1, with D possibly matching TRBD1 (6 bases). The CDR3 consists of 15 residues. The V end was cut by 4 bases, the J end by 1 base, with 13 bases between. Germline V gives CDR1 MNHEY, CDR2 SVGAGI. CDR3 in amino acids: CASSWGGARNTEAFF. CDR3 coding DNA: TGTGCCAGCAGTTGGGGGGGCGCTAGGAACACTGAAGCTTTCTTT.